This is a list of T cell receptor beta chains from one sample in a study of shared clonotypes between healthy human individuals. Some clones are missing from TCRdb's copy, which holds only in-frame ones; the method was immunoSEQ multiplex PCR. This table holds roughly 2,000,000 clones, roughly 93% found once. Sequenced input: naive CD8+ T cells from PBMCs. The receptors come from a man younger than 30 in good health. Some clones in this sample may be carry-over from other donors' samples. The CDR3 runs from the conserved cysteine through the conserved F or W. The order of the fields is V gene, D gene, clone size, J gene, CDR3 DNA, CDR3 protein. The D gene is left open where the match is weak. Only part of the rows carry a size: once, few, many, or a class if the clone is expanded.

v_call: TRBV9; d_call: TRBD1; clone_size: NA; j_call: TRBJ1-2; cdr3_nt: TGTGCCAGCAGCGTTTACGGGACAGGGCAGGATGGCTACACCTTC; cdr3_aa: CASSVYGTGQDGYTF
v_call: TRBV11-2; d_call: TRBD1; clone_size: NA; j_call: TRBJ1-6; cdr3_nt: TGTGCCAGCAGACGCACAGGGGATTCACCCCTCCACTTT; cdr3_aa: CASRRTGDSPLHF
v_call: TRBV7-9; d_call: TRBD2; clone_size: NA; j_call: TRBJ2-2; cdr3_nt: TGTGCCAGCAGCTTTTCGGGACTAGCGGGAGACACCGGGGAGCTGTTTTTT; cdr3_aa: CASSFSGLAGDTGELFF
v_call: TRBV27; d_call: TRBD2; clone_size: NA; j_call: TRBJ2-1; cdr3_nt: TGTGCCAGCAGTTTATGGTCTAGCGGGATCAATGGCTTTTCCAACAATGAGCAGTTCTTC; cdr3_aa: CASSLWSSGINGFSNNEQFF
v_call: TRBV28; d_call: TRBD2; clone_size: NA; j_call: TRBJ2-7; cdr3_nt: TGTGCCAGCAGTTTCCCACGGGAGGGAGAGAGTGACGAGCAGTACTTC; cdr3_aa: CASSFPREGESDEQYF
v_call: TRBV6-1; d_call: NA; clone_size: NA; j_call: TRBJ2-1; cdr3_nt: TGTGCCAGCAGTGAATCGGTCCCGAGCAATGAGCAGTTCTTC; cdr3_aa: CASSESVPSNEQFF
v_call: TRBV11-2; d_call: TRBD1; clone_size: NA; j_call: TRBJ2-1; cdr3_nt: TGTGCCAGCAGGGGGACAGGGGTGCTCAATGAGCAGTTCTTC; cdr3_aa: CASRGTGVLNEQFF
v_call: TRBV28; d_call: NA; clone_size: NA; j_call: TRBJ2-2; cdr3_nt: TGTGCCAGCAGTTTCTCAGGGTTCCTGAACACCGGGGAGCTGTTTTTT; cdr3_aa: CASSFSGFLNTGELFF
v_call: TRBV2; d_call: NA; clone_size: NA; j_call: TRBJ2-1; cdr3_nt: TGTGCCAGCATAAGCCTACTCAATGAGCAGTTCTTC; cdr3_aa: CASISLLNEQFF
v_call: TRBV10-3; d_call: NA; clone_size: NA; j_call: TRBJ2-7; cdr3_nt: TGTGCCGTCAGGGGCGAGTTGATTTACGAGCAGTACTTC; cdr3_aa: CAVRGELIYEQYF
v_call: TRBV27; d_call: TRBD2; clone_size: NA; j_call: TRBJ2-4; cdr3_nt: TGTGCCAGCACGGCCCGGGGGGAAAACATTCAGTACTTC; cdr3_aa: CASTARGENIQYF
v_call: TRBV6-5; d_call: NA; clone_size: NA; j_call: TRBJ2-1; cdr3_nt: TGTGCCAGCAGTACACCGGGCTCCTACAATGAGCAGTTCTTC; cdr3_aa: CASSTPGSYNEQFF
v_call: TRBV13; d_call: NA; clone_size: NA; j_call: TRBJ2-7; cdr3_nt: TGTGCCAGCAGCTTGACGGGAGTAGGCGAGCAGTACTTC; cdr3_aa: CASSLTGVGEQYF
v_call: TRBV11-2; d_call: TRBD2; clone_size: once; j_call: TRBJ2-7; cdr3_nt: TGTGCCAGCAGCCCAAAGCTGGGACTAGCGGGACCATACTCCTACGAGCAGTACTTC; cdr3_aa: CASSPKLGLAGPYSYEQYF
v_call: TRBV6-5; d_call: NA; clone_size: NA; j_call: TRBJ1-3; cdr3_nt: TGTGCCAGCAGTCCTGCCCGGGGGGGCGGAAACACCATATATTTT; cdr3_aa: CASSPARGGGNTIYF
v_call: TRBV14; d_call: NA; clone_size: NA; j_call: TRBJ2-7; cdr3_nt: TGTGCCAGCAGCCTCCAACCTCCCCCCTACGAGCAGTACTTC; cdr3_aa: CASSLQPPPYEQYF
v_call: TRBV28; d_call: NA; clone_size: NA; j_call: TRBJ2-7; cdr3_nt: TGTGCCAGCAGTTTCCCGGGGCCCATGGGCTACGAGCAGTACTTC; cdr3_aa: CASSFPGPMGYEQYF
v_call: TRBV7-9; d_call: NA; clone_size: few; j_call: TRBJ2-7; cdr3_nt: TGTGCCAGCAGCTTAGACAACTACGAGCAGTACTTC; cdr3_aa: CASSLDNYEQYF
v_call: TRBV4-3; d_call: NA; clone_size: NA; j_call: TRBJ2-4; cdr3_nt: TGCGCCAGCAGCCAGGGCTCGGGGACACCAAACATTCAGTACTTC; cdr3_aa: CASSQGSGTPNIQYF
v_call: TRBV27; d_call: NA; clone_size: NA; j_call: TRBJ2-1; cdr3_nt: TGTGCCAGCAGTTTGAGCGGCCCCCGTTACAATGAGCAGTTCTTC; cdr3_aa: CASSLSGPRYNEQFF
v_call: TRBV9; d_call: NA; clone_size: NA; j_call: TRBJ2-3; cdr3_nt: TGTGCCAGCAACCTACCTCGGGATACGCAGTATTTT; cdr3_aa: CASNLPRDTQYF
v_call: TRBV4-1; d_call: NA; clone_size: NA; j_call: TRBJ2-3; cdr3_nt: TGCGCCAGCAGCCTTAGCGGAGGCACAGATACGCAGTATTTT; cdr3_aa: CASSLSGGTDTQYF
v_call: TRBV7-9; d_call: NA; clone_size: NA; j_call: TRBJ2-1; cdr3_nt: TGTGCCAGCAGCTTAGGAGGCGGGGTCAACAATGAGCAGTTCTTC; cdr3_aa: CASSLGGGVNNEQFF
v_call: TRBV9; d_call: TRBD1; clone_size: NA; j_call: TRBJ1-1; cdr3_nt: TGTGCCAGCAGCGCGGACTCCTCAGGGGGCCCAGACACTGAAGCTTTCTTT; cdr3_aa: CASSADSSGGPDTEAFF
v_call: TRBV5-1; d_call: NA; clone_size: NA; j_call: TRBJ2-1; cdr3_nt: TGCGCCAGCAGCTTGGACAGCCTATACAATGAGCAGTTCTTC; cdr3_aa: CASSLDSLYNEQFF
v_call: TRBV19; d_call: TRBD2; clone_size: NA; j_call: TRBJ2-1; cdr3_nt: TGTGCCAGTAGTACCATACTAGCGGGAGCGCACTCCTACAATGAGCAGTTCTTC; cdr3_aa: CASSTILAGAHSYNEQFF
v_call: TRBV5-6; d_call: TRBD1; clone_size: few; j_call: TRBJ1-1; cdr3_nt: TGTGCCAGCAGCTCTCCGACAGGGAGTTCCCCTGAAGCTTTCTTT; cdr3_aa: CASSSPTGSSPEAFF